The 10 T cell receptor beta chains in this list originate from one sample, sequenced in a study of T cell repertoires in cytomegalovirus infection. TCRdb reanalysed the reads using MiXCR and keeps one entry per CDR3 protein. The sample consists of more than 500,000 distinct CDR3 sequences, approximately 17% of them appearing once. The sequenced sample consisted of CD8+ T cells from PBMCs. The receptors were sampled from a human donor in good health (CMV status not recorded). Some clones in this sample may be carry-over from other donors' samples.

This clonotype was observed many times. The CDR3 DNA reads TGTGCCAGCAGCTTAGTTCCGGGATTAAGCTCCTACGAGCAGTACTTC. Protein product: CASSLVPGLSSYEQYF. The gene calls are TRBV7-9 and TRBJ2-7; D possibly corresponds to TRBD2 (5 bases). The CDR3 has 16 amino acids. Germline values: CDR1 SEHNR, CDR2 FQNEAQ (reference sequence). V lost 1 base, J lost 0 bases, and 13 bases lay in between.

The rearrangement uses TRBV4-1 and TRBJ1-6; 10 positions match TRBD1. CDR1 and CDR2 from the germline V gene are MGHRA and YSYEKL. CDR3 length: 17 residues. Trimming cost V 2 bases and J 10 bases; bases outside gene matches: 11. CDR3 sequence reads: CASSQPTSTGGRSPLHF. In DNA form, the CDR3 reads TGCGCCAGCAGCCAACCTACATCGACAGGGGGCCGGTCACCCCTCCACTTT.

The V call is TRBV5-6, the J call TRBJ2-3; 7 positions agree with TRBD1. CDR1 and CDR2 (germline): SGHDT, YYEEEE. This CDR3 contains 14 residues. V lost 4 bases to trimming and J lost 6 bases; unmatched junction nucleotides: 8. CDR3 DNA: TGTGCCAGCAGCCCCCGACAGGGAAGGGATACGCAGTATTTT. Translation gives CASSPRQGRDTQYF.

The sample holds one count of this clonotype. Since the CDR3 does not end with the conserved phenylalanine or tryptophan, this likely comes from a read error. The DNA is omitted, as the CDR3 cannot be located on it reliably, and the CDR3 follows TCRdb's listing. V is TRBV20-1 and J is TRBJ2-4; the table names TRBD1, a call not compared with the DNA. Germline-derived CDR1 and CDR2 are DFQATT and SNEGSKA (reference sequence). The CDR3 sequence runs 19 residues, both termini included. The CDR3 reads CSARGIGQGKLLSKNIQYL.

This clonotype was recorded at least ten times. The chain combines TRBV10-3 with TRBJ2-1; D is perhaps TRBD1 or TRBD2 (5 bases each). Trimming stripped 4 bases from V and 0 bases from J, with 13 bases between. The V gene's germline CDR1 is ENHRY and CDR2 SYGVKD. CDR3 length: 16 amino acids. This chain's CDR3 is CAISGGLEDSYNEQFF. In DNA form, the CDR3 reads TGTGCCATCAGTGGGGGGTTAGAAGACTCCTACAATGAGCAGTTCTTC.

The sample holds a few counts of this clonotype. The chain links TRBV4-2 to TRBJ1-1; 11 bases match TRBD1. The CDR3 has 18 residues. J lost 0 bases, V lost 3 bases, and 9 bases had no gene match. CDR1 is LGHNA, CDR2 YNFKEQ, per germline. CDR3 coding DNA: TGTGCCAGCAGCCAGAAAGTTCCGGGACAGGGGGTGAACACTGAAGCTTTCTTT. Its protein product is CASSQKVPGQGVNTEAFF.

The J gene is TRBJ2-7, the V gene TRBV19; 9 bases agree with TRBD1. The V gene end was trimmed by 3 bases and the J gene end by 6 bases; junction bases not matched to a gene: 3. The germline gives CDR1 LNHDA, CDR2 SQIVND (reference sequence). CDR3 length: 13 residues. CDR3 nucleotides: TGTGCCAGTAGTATTGTGACAGGGGGCGAGCAGTACTTC. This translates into CASSIVTGGEQYF.

The CDR3 sequence: CASSAETRSYEQYF. The CDR3 DNA reads TGTGCCAGCAGTGCAGAAACTAGGTCCTACGAGCAGTACTTC. This chain connects TRBV2 to TRBJ2-7; a weak D match, TRBD2 (5 bases). Trimming cost V 4 bases and J 1 base, with 11 bases left between them. The CDR3 extends over 14 amino acids. Germline V gene sequence: CDR1 SNHLY, CDR2 FYNNEI.

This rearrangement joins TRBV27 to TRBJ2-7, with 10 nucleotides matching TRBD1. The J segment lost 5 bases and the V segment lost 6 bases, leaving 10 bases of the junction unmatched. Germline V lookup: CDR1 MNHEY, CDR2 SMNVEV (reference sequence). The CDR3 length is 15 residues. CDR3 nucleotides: TGTGCCAGCAGGACTCCGGGACAGGGGTTGGACGAGCAGTACTTC. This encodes CASRTPGQGLDEQYF.

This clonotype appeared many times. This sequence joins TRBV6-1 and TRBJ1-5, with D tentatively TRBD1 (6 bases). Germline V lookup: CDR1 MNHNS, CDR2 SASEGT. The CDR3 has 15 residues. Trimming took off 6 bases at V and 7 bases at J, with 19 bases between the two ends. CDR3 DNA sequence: TGTGCCAGCAGACTGGGGGGCGAGGGAGAGCAGCCCCAGCATTTT. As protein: CASRLGGEGEQPQHF.